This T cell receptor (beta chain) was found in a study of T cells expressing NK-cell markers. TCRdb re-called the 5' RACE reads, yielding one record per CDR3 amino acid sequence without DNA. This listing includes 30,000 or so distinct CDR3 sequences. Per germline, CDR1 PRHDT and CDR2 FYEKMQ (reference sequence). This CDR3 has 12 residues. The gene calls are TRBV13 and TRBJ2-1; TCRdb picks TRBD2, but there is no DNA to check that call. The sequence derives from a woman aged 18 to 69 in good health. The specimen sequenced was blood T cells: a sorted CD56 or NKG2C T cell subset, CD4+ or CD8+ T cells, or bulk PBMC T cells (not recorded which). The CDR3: CASSYLRNEQFF.